This TCR beta chain originates from a study of T-cell memory formation after mild COVID-19 listed by TCRdb under 2021. In the study overall: Most TCR sequence clusters were specific to one of the two donors. T-cell clones expanding and contracting after mild COVID-19 in a couple of donors were tracked by longitudinal TCRalpha and TCRbeta repertoire sequencing. Two young, previously healthy adult volunteers, one female and one male, were included in the cohort.

PBMCs were isolated by Ficoll-Paque density gradient centrifugation. Regarding this clonotype: Its antigen is still unknown. Base-call qualities are not available, and no considerably larger clone is one nucleotide away.

Study-wide conclusions, independent of this receptor: Contracting CD4+ clones were found mainly in CM and EM memory subsets, while CD8+ clones were enriched in EMRA. The study covered only two mild cases, and larger cohorts including severe cases with pre-infection samples were considered necessary. Some responding clones were found in pre-infection memory, which suggests that pre-existing cross-reactive memory T cells took part in the SARS-CoV-2 response. Clones that contracted from day 15 to 85 showed balanced CD4/CD8 phenotypes, whereas a second wave of clones that expanded from day 15 to 37 leaned towards CD4+. Whether the second-wave clones peaking on day 37 were SARS-CoV-2 specific was not confirmed.

The sequencing machine was an Illumina NovaSeq 6000. Using 5'RACE with constant-segment primers, TCRalpha and TCRbeta cDNA libraries were constructed, with sample barcodes and unique molecular identifiers added in the process. RNA was extracted from every sample with Trizol reagent. Amplification of the libraries took two PCR steps, and the second step added a second sample barcode plus Illumina TruSeq adapters. The libraries were sequenced on an Illumina NovaSeq using 2 x 150 bp paired-end reads. The paper's data handling went like this. Reads were demultiplexed and collapsed into UMI-guided consensus sequences with migec v1.2.7. Using mixcr v2.1.11, UMI consensuses were aligned to TRA and TRB V and J templates and then assembled into clonotypes. Clonotypes were classified as expanded or contracted when called significant by both edgeR and NoisET, with noise models trained on biological replicates. For edgeR calls, a false discovery rate-adjusted p below 0.01 and a log2 fold-change threshold of 1 were applied. As an exploratory analysis of dynamics, max-normalized trajectories of the 1000 most abundant clonotypes were examined with PCA combined with hierarchical clustering. The CD4 or CD8 phenotype of responding clones was assigned using the separately sequenced CD4+ and CD8+ repertoires. TCRdb reprocessing: public reads trimmed at Q25 with fastp, clones called with MiXCR, in-frame beta chains kept. Each CDR3 protein gets just one entry, which takes the most common genes and DNA from the rows behind it. For this entry, the V and J calls and clone size follow TCRdb and not the study's own pipeline. Counted in this sample were about 560,000 distinct CDR3 sequences; around 15% of them appeared once. The ten largest clonotypes hold about 8.1% of the sample.

CDR3 length: 14 amino acids, cysteine to phenylalanine. The only DNA kept is the CDR3, 42 bases in frame from the first base. The V end loses 5 bases and the J end loses 2 bases, and a stretch of 13 bases separates them. The TCR comes from an adult woman who had mild COVID-19 (a few samples of this study predate the infection). The sample titles of this study are shuffled in the database, so cell type and time point are left out; the donor was told from shared clones. The V and J segments used are TRBV12-3 or TRBV12-4 and TRBJ2-7, with the D gene call left open. The sample was PBMCs or a T cell subset sorted from them (not recorded which). The nucleotide sequence is TGTGCCAGCAGTCCGTCGGCCGGCCCCTACGAGCAGTACTTC. This yields the protein CASSPSAGPYEQYF.